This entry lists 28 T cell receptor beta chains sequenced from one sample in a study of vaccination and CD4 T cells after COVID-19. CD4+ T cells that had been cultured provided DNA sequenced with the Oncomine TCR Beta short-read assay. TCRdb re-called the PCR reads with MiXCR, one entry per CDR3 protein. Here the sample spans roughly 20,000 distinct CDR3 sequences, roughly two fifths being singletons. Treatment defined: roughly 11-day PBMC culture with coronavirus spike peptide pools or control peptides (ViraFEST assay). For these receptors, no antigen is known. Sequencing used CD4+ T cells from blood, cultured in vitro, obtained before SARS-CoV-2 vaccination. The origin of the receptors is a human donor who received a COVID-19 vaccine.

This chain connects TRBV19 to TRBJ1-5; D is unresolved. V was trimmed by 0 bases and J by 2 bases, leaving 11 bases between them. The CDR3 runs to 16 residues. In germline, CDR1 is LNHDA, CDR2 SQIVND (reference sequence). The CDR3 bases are TGTGCCAGTAGTATAGATCCGGGAGGCGGCAATCAGCCCCAGCATTTT. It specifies CASSIDPGGGNQPQHF.

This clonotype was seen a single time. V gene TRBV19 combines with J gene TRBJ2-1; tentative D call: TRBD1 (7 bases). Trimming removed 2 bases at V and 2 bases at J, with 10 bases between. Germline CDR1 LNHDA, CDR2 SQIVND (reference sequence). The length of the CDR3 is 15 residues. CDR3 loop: CASSIRRGAYNEQFF. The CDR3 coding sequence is TGTGCCAGTAGTATACGCAGGGGGGCCTACAATGAGCAGTTCTTC.

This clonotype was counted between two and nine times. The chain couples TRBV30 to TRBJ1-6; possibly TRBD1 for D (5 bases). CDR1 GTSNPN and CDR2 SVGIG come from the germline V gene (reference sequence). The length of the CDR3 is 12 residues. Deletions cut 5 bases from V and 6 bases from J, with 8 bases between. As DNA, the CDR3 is TGTGCCTGGGGGACGGTTAATTCACCCCTCCACTTT. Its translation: CAWGTVNSPLHF. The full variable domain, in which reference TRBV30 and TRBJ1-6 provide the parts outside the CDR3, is SQTIHQWPATLVQPVGSPLSLECTVEGTSNPNLYWYRQAAGRGLQLLFYSVGIGQISSEVPQNLSASRPQDRQFILSSKKLLLSDSGFYLCAWGTVNSPLHFGNGTRLTVT.

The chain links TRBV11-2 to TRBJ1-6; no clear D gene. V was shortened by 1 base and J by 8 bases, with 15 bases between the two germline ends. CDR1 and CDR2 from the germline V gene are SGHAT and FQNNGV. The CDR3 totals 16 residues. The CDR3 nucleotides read TGTGCCAGCAGCTTAGGGGCCGGGTCATCTTATTCACCCCTCCACTTT. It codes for CASSLGAGSSYSPLHF.

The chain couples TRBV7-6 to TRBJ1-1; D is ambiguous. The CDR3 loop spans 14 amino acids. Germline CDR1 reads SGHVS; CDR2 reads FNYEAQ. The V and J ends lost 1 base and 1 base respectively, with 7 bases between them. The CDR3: CASSLDVRNTEAFF. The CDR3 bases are TGTGCCAGCAGCTTAGATGTCAGGAACACTGAAGCTTTCTTT.

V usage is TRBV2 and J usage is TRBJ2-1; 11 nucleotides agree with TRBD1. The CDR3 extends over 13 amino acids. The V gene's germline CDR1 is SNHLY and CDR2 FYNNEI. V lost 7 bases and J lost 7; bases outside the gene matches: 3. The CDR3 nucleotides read TGTGCCAGCATGGGGGACAGGGGGAATGAGCAGTTCTTC. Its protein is CASMGDRGNEQFF.

The CDR3 DNA is TGTGCCAGTACCAGGGTCGGCAATGGCTACACCTTC. Its protein product is CASTRVGNGYTF. The rearrangement links TRBV6-1 to TRBJ1-2; D might be TRBD1 (5 bases). This CDR3 has 12 amino acids. Per the germline V gene, CDR1 is MNHNS and CDR2 is SASEGT. Trimming cost V 9 bases and J 6 bases, with 14 bases left between them.

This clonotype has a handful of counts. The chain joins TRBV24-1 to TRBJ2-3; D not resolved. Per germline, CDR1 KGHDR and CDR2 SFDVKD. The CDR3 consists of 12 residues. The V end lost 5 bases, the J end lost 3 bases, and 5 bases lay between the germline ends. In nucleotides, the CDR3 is TGTGCCACCAGTGTGGCAACAGATACGCAGTATTTT. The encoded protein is CATSVATDTQYF.

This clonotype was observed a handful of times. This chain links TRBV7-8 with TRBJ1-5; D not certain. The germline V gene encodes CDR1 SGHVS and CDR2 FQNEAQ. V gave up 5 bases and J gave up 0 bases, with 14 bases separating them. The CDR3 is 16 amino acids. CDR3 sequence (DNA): TGTGCCAGCAGCCTCAACCAGCCGTATAGCAATCAGCCCCAGCATTTT. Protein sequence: CASSLNQPYSNQPQHF.

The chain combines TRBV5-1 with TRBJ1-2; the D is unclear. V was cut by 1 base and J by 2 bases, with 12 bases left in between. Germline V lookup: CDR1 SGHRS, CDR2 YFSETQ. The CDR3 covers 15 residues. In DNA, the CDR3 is TGCGCCAGCAGCTTGACCGTCCTGGAGAACTATGGCTACACCTTC. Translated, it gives CASSLTVLENYGYTF.

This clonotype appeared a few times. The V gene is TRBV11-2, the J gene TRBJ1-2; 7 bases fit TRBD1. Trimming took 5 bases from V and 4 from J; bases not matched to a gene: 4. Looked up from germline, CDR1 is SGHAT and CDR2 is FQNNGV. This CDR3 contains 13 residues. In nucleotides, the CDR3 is TGTGCCAGCAGCCCGACAGGGCCCTATGGCTACACCTTC. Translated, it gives CASSPTGPYGYTF.

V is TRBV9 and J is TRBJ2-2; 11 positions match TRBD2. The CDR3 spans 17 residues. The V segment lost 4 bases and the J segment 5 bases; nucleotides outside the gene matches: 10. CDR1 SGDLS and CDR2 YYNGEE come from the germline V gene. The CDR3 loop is CASSPRTSGPSTGELFF. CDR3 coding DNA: TGTGCCAGCAGCCCGAGGACTAGCGGGCCCTCGACCGGGGAGCTGTTTTTT. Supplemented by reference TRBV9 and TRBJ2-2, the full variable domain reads DSGVTQTPKHLITATGQRVTLRCSPRSGDLSVYWYQQSLDQGLQFLIQYYNGEERAKGNILERFSAQQFPDLHSELNLSSLELGDSALYFCASSPRTSGPSTGELFFGEGSRLTVL.

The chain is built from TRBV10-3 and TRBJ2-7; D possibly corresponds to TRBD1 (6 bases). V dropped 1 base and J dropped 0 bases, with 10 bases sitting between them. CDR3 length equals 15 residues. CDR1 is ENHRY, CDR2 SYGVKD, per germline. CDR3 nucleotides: TGTGCCATCAGTGAGTTCAAGGACAGCTCCTACGAGCAGTACTTC. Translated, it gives CAISEFKDSSYEQYF.

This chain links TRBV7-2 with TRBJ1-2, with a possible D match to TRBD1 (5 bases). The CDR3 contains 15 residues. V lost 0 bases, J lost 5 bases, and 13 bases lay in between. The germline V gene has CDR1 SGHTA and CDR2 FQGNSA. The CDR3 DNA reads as TGTGCCAGCAGCTTAGCGGGGGGTTTAGGGTATGGCTACACCTTC. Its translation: CASSLAGGLGYGYTF.

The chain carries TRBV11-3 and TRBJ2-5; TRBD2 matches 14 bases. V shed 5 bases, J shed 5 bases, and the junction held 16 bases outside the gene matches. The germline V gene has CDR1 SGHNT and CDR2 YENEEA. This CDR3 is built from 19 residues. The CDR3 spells CASSPPGTSGGEGWETQYF. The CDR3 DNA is TGTGCCAGCAGCCCCCCCGGGACTAGCGGGGGTGAAGGTTGGGAGACCCAGTACTTC.

The CDR3 nucleotides are TGTGCCAGCAGTCGGTTTGGTCAGACCCAGTACTTC. Translation: CASSRFGQTQYF. The chain has TRBV12-3 or TRBV12-4 and TRBJ2-5; D remains unclear. Trimming left V 5 bases short and J 6 bases short, with 10 bases between. CDR3 length: 12 residues.

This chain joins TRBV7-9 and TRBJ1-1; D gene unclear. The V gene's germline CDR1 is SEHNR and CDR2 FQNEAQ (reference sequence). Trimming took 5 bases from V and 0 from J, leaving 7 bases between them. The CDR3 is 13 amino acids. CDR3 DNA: TGTGCCAGCAGCGGCAGCATGAACACTGAAGCTTTCTTT. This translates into CASSGSMNTEAFF.

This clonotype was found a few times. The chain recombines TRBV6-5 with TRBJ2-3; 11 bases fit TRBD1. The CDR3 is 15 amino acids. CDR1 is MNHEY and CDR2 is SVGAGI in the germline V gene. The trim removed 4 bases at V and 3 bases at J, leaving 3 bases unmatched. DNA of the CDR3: TGTGCCAGCAGTTCTGGACAGGGGGCAACAGATACGCAGTATTTT. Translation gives CASSSGQGATDTQYF.

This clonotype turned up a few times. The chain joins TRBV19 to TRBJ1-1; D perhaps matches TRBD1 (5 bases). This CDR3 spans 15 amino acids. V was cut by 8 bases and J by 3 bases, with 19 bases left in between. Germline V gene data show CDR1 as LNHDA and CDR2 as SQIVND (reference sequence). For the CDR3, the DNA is TGTGCCAGTGGTTACTCCGACGGGACCCACACTGAAGCTTTCTTT. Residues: CASGYSDGTHTEAFF.

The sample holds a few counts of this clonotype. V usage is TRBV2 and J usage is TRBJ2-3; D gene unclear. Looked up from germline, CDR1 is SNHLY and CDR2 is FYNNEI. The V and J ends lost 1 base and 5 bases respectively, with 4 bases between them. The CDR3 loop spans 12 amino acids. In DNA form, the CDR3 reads TGTGCCAGCAGTGAAGTTGGAGATACGCAGTATTTT. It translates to CASSEVGDTQYF.

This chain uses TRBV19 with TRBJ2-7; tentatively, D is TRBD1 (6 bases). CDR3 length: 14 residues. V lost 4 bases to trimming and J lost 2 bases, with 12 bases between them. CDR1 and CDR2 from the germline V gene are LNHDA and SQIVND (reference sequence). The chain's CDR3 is CASSRTATTYEQYF. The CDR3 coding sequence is TGTGCCAGTAGTAGGACAGCTACTACCTACGAGCAGTACTTC.

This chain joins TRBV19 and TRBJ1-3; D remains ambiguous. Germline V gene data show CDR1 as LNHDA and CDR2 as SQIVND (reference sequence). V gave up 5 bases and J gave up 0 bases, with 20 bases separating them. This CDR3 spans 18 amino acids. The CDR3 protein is CASSSVPYTDSSGNTIYF. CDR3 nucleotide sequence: TGTGCCAGTAGTTCGGTTCCTTACACGGACTCCTCTGGAAACACCATATATTTT.

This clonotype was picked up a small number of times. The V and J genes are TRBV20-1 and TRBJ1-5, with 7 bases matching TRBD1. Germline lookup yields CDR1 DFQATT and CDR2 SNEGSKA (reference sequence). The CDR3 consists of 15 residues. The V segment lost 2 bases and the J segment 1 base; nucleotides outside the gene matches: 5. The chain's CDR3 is CSARLDRESNQPQHF. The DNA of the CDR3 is TGCAGTGCTAGATTAGACAGGGAAAGCAATCAGCCCCAGCATTTT.

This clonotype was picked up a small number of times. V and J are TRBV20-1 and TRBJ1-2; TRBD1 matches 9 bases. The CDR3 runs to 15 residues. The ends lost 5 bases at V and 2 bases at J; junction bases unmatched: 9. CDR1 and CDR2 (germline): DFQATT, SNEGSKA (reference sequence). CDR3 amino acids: CSARPQGQGNYGYTF. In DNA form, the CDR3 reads TGCAGTGCTCGCCCCCAGGGACAGGGAAACTATGGCTACACCTTC.

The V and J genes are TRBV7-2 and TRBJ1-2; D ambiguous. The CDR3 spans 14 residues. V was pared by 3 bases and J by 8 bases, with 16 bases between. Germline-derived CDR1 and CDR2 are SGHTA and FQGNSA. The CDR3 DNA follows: TGTGCCAGCAGCTTGGGAGGGTTCTCCGGGGGCTACACCTTC. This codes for CASSLGGFSGGYTF.

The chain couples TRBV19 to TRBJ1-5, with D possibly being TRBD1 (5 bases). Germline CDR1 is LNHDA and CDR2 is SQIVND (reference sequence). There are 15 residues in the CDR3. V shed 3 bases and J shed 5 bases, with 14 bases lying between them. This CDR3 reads CASSILVGLHQPQHF. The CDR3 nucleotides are TGTGCCAGTAGTATTCTTGTGGGGCTACATCAGCCCCAGCATTTT.

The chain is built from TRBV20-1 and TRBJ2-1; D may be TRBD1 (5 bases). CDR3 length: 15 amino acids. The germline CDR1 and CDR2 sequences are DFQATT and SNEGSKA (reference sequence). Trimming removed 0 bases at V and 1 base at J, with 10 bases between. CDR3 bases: TGCAGTGCTAGAGATGACAGTCCGTCCTACAATGAGCAGTTCTTC. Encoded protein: CSARDDSPSYNEQFF.

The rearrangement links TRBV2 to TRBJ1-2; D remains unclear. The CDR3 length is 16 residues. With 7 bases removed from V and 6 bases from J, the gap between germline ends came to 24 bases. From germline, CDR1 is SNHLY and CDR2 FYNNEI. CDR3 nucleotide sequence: TGTGCCAGCATTAGGGTCAGTCTCATAGATAAAAATGGCTACACCTTC. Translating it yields CASIRVSLIDKNGYTF.